The following is a TCR beta chain sequence with its context. The data are from a study of blood T cell repertoires in COVID-19. Study-wide context: Acute and convalescent COVID-19 specimens originated in the United States, Italy and Spain. PBMCs, B-cell-depleted T cells, or T cells provided the cDNA or gDNA that made up the material.

Per germline, CDR1 SEHNR and CDR2 FQNEAQ (reference sequence). This CDR3 comprises 14 residues. Trimming took 5 bases from V and 4 from J, leaving 14 bases between them. Per the authors' pipeline: Amplification of reference gene primers provided the estimated nucleated cell counts. Clones were read by immunoSEQ multiplex PCR, and TCRdb kept only the in-frame ones, dropping some. The V and J calls and the clone size are those of that table, but D and trimming were determined from the DNA. The sample carries about 180,000 clones, less than 90% recorded once. V gene TRBV7-9 combines with J gene TRBJ1-2; tentatively, D is TRBD1 (5 bases). The sequence was obtained from a woman aged 45-60 years who had recovered from COVID-19. The specimen sequenced was PBMCs or T cells enriched from blood (not recorded which). The CDR3 nucleotides are TGTGCCAGCAGCCCTTGGACAAGCCTCTATGGCTACACCTTC. This translates into CASSPWTSLYGYTF.